Detailed here is one T cell receptor (beta chain). Its antigen is undetermined. The sample originates from a study of cytomegalovirus exposure and HLA in healthy donors. Study-level findings and limits: Most TCR sequences showed up rarely, but some public TCRs showed up in many donors.

The germline V gene has CDR1 SGDLS and CDR2 YYNGEE. The CDR3 length is 17 residues. V shed 0 bases, J shed 0 bases, and the junction held 8 bases outside the gene matches. The PCR had 60 Vbeta and 13 Jbeta primers. Assay: immunoSEQ multiplex PCR; the TCRdb copy retains only in-frame clones and omits some. This table has approximately 160,000 clones, around 80% appearing once. Material for sequencing was PBMCs. This receptor was obtained from a woman in her forties or fifties in good health and CMV-seropositive. The V call is TRBV9, the J call TRBJ1-1, with 7 bases lining up with TRBD1. CDR3 in DNA: TGTGCCAGCAGCGTAGGGATACCGGGACAGTTGAACACTGAAGCTTTCTTT. Translating gives CASSVGIPGQLNTEAFF.